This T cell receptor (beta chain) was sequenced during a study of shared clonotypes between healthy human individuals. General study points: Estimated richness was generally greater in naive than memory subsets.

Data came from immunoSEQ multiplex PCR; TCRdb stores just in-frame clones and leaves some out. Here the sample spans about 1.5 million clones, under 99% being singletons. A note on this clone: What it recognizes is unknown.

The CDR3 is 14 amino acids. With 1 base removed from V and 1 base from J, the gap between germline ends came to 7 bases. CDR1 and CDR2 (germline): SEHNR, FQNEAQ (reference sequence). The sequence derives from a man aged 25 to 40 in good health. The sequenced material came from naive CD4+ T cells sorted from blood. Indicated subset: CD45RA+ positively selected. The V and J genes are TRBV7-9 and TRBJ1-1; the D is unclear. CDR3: CASSLGQSNTEAFF. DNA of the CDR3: TGTGCCAGCAGCTTAGGTCAGTCGAACACTGAAGCTTTCTTT.